What follows are 23 T cell receptor beta chains derived from one specimen sequenced in a study of blood T cells in healthy people across ages. Sample-barcoded 5' priming and a J-beta primer mix drove a second PCR of 7 to 11 cycles. TCRdb fed the 5' RACE reads into MiXCR, producing one record per CDR3 protein. The sample has hundreds of thousands of distinct CDR3 sequences; 36% are singletons. Sequencing used blood. The receptors were sampled from a man between 18 and 35 years old in good health.

The CDR3 DNA follows: TGTGCCAGCAGTTACTCTGCAGCAAACTATGGCTACACCTTC. Encoded protein: CASSYSAANYGYTF. The rearrangement uses TRBV6-6 and TRBJ1-2; D gene unclear. This CDR3 is built from 14 residues. The V and J ends lost 0 bases and 2 bases respectively, with 7 bases between them. Germline V gives CDR1 MNHNY, CDR2 SVGAGI (reference sequence).

A remark on this clonotype: A much larger clone is a single base away; this may be a read error. The rearrangement uses TRBV20-1 and TRBJ1-2; 7 nucleotides agree with TRBD1. The CDR3 runs to 16 residues. After removal of 3 bases from V and 4 bases from J, the junction contained 14 bases not matched to a gene. Germline V gene data show CDR1 as DFQATT and CDR2 as SNEGSKA (reference sequence). The CDR3 sequence: CSASLVGGRGTYGYTF. As DNA, the CDR3 is TGCAGTGCTAGTTTGGTAGGGGGCAGGGGGACCTATGGCTACACCTTC.

This chain links TRBV20-1 with TRBJ1-1; D perhaps matches TRBD1 (5 bases). Germline CDR1 DFQATT, CDR2 SNEGSKA (reference sequence). The CDR3 consists of 17 residues. V shed 1 base and J shed 5 bases, with 23 bases lying between them. Written as DNA, the CDR3 is TGCAGTGCTAGAGGAGGGAGGGGCTCAATTTCGGCAACTGAAGCTTTCTTT. This sequence encodes CSARGGRGSISATEAFF.

This rearrangement joins TRBV5-5 to TRBJ2-7; 7 nucleotides agree with TRBD1. This CDR3 is 14 amino acids long. Germline V lookup: CDR1 SGHKS, CDR2 YYEKEE (reference sequence). With V trimmed by 2 bases and J by 5 bases, 7 bases remained unmatched. CDR3 bases: TGTGCCAGCAGCTTCCCAGGGGGTATCGACGAGCAGTACTTC. It encodes CASSFPGGIDEQYF.

On this clonotype: A read error may explain this, as a much larger clone is one base away. CDR3 nucleotides: TGTGCCGGCAGCTTAATTCCTAGCGGACGCACAGATACGCAGTATTTT. Amino acids: CAGSLIPSGRTDTQYF. The V call is TRBV7-2, the J call TRBJ2-3; 7 nucleotides match TRBD2. Germline CDR1 SGHTA, CDR2 FQGNSA. The CDR3 is 16 residues long.

With respect to this clonotype: One junction end disagrees with the germline gene, perhaps due to a read error. The genes are TRBV7-2 and TRBJ2-7; TRBD2 might be the D (6 bases). Germline CDR1 and CDR2: SGHTA and FQGNSA. This CDR3 region has 15 residues. Written as DNA, the CDR3 is TGTGCCAGCAGCTTAGGGCTAGGACTAACCTACGGGCAGTACTTC. Its protein product is CASSLGLGLTYGQYF.

There are a few counts of this clonotype. The chain employs TRBV27 and TRBJ2-3; D call uncertain. This CDR3 region has 16 residues. Germline loops: CDR1 MNHEY, CDR2 SMNVEV (reference sequence). The germline V and J ends were trimmed by 5 bases and 2 bases, with 17 bases remaining between them. The CDR3 spells CASSLEDPQDTDTQYF. In DNA, the CDR3 is TGTGCCAGCAGTCTAGAGGACCCCCAGGACACAGATACGCAGTATTTT.

The gene calls are TRBV9 and TRBJ1-4; 8 bases fit TRBD1. Germline-derived CDR1 and CDR2 are SGDLS and YYNGEE. The CDR3 length is 15 residues. The ends lost 3 bases at V and 6 bases at J; junction bases unmatched: 7. In nucleotides, the CDR3 is TGTGCCAGCAGCGGTTCCGGGACAGGACATGAAAAACTGTTTTTT. As protein: CASSGSGTGHEKLFF.

At least ten counts were recorded for this clonotype. Because the CDR3's place on the DNA is in doubt, the DNA is left out and the CDR3 is given as listed by TCRdb. The genes are TRBV12-3 or TRBV12-4 and TRBJ2-4; TRBD1 is the table's D call and was not checked against the DNA. The CDR3 extends over 14 residues, inclusive of both ends. CDR3 protein: CASSFFGQADIQYF.

This clonotype was seen repeatedly, ten times or more. V usage is TRBV12-3 or TRBV12-4 and J usage is TRBJ1-1; a possible D gene is TRBD1 (5 bases). The CDR3 is 15 amino acids. V was pared by 3 bases and J by 2 bases, with 13 bases between. The CDR3 reads CASSFPGGDNTEAFF. CDR3 bases: TGTGCCAGCAGTTTCCCCGGGGGAGATAACACTGAAGCTTTCTTT.

The V call is TRBV4-3, the J call TRBJ1-6; D unresolved. This CDR3 contains 19 residues. Per the germline V gene, CDR1 is LGHNA and CDR2 is YSLEER. V was trimmed by 3 bases and J by 7 bases, leaving 25 bases between them. CDR3 sequence: CASSQRTSLVEFENSPLHF. DNA of the CDR3: TGCGCCAGCAGCCAGCGTACCAGCCTTGTGGAGTTCGAGAATTCACCCCTCCACTTT.

The rearrangement uses TRBV6-5 and TRBJ2-3; 12 bases map to TRBD2. From germline, CDR1 is MNHEY and CDR2 SVGAGI. The CDR3 has 15 residues. Trimming cost V 6 bases and J 9 bases; bases outside gene matches: 10. The CDR3 is CASSPTSGGSVTQYF. As DNA, the CDR3 is TGTGCCAGCAGCCCGACTAGCGGGGGCTCCGTAACGCAGTATTTT.

This clonotype appeared a few times. The chain is built from TRBV20-1 and TRBJ2-5; TRBD2 might be the D (6 bases). This CDR3 has 13 amino acids. From germline, CDR1 is DFQATT and CDR2 SNEGSKA (reference sequence). Trimming shortened V by 6 bases and J by 2 bases, and 13 bases separated the two germline ends. The CDR3 sequence is CSAPPGDQETQYF. DNA of the CDR3: TGCAGTGCGCCGCCGGGGGATCAAGAGACCCAGTACTTC.

The J gene is TRBJ1-5, the V gene TRBV12-3 or TRBV12-4; weak D call: TRBD1 (5 bases). The germline V and J ends were trimmed by 3 bases and 3 bases, with 12 bases remaining between them. The CDR3 is 15 amino acids. The CDR3 nucleotides are TGTGCCAGCAGTTTGGGGGTCCCTTACAATCAGCCCCAGCATTTT. Translation: CASSLGVPYNQPQHF.

This clonotype was seen only a few times. The V call is TRBV29-1, the J call TRBJ2-5; maybe TRBD1 (6 bases). From germline, CDR1 is SQVTM and CDR2 ANQGSEA. CDR3 length equals 12 residues. Between the trimmed V and J ends, which lost 6 bases and 5 bases, there was a span of 13 bases. The CDR3 coding sequence is TGCAGCGTGGGGGCCCCTAGGGAGACCCAGTACTTC. Translated: CSVGAPRETQYF.

This clonotype has more than one count but fewer than ten. The chain recombines TRBV2 with TRBJ2-1; D is unclear. This CDR3 has 14 amino acids. V was clipped by 7 bases and J by 0 bases, with 10 bases between them. The germline gives CDR1 SNHLY, CDR2 FYNNEI. The CDR3 DNA reads as TGTGCCAGCAACCGGGTTAGCTCCTACAATGAGCAGTTCTTC. The encoded protein is CASNRVSSYNEQFF.

This rearrangement joins TRBV4-3 to TRBJ2-1; D not certain. Germline CDR1 reads LGHNA; CDR2 reads YSLEER. The CDR3 runs to 16 residues. V was trimmed by 2 bases and J by 0 bases, leaving 11 bases between them. The CDR3 here is CASSQTPRSSYNEQFF. DNA for the CDR3: TGCGCCAGCAGCCAAACTCCCCGGAGCTCCTACAATGAGCAGTTCTTC.

This sequence joins TRBV21-1 and TRBJ1-1; TRBD1, the D gene given by the table, was not confirmed from the DNA. TRBV21-1 is a pseudogene. The CDR3 contains 14 residues. DNA of the CDR3: TGTGCCAGCACCCTGGACAGGCTATACACTGAAGCTTTCTTT. It codes for CASTLDRLYTEAFF.

V and J are TRBV12-3 or TRBV12-4 and TRBJ2-7; no definite D call. The CDR3 totals 13 residues. Trimming removed 5 bases at V and 2 bases at J, with 10 bases between. CDR3: CASSVGVTYEQYF. The CDR3 nucleotides read TGTGCCAGCAGTGTTGGGGTAACCTACGAGCAGTACTTC.

The J gene is TRBJ2-5, the V gene TRBV20-1; D uncertain. V was trimmed by 4 bases and J by 11 bases, leaving 17 bases between them. The CDR3 runs 12 residues. The germline gives CDR1 DFQATT, CDR2 SNEGSKA (reference sequence). This CDR3 reads CSATLRYNEQYF. CDR3 bases: TGCAGTGCTACCTTACGCTACAATGAGCAGTACTTC.

The V call is TRBV20-1, the J call TRBJ2-7, with 8 bases identical to TRBD2. The CDR3 length is 14 residues. Germline V gene data show CDR1 as DFQATT and CDR2 as SNEGSKA (reference sequence). The ends lost 6 bases at V and 2 bases at J; junction bases unmatched: 9. This chain's CDR3 is CSASRSGSTYEQYF. CDR3 in DNA: TGCAGTGCCAGCCGAAGCGGGAGTACCTACGAGCAGTACTTC.

V gene TRBV7-9 combines with J gene TRBJ2-5; D not resolved. V lost 2 bases to trimming and J lost 2 bases, with 12 bases between them. This CDR3 has 15 residues. Germline V lookup: CDR1 SEHNR, CDR2 FQNEAQ (reference sequence). In DNA, the CDR3 is TGTGCCAGCAGCTTATATCCCAGTCGACAAGAGACCCAGTACTTC. Translation gives CASSLYPSRQETQYF.

In its sample, this clonotype was seen once. This sequence joins TRBV20-1 and TRBJ1-2; D not resolved. Germline assignment: CDR1 DFQATT and CDR2 SNEGSKA (reference sequence). Trimming pared 3 bases from V and 0 bases from J, leaving 14 bases between. The CDR3 is 15 residues long. The CDR3 region has the DNA TGCAGTGCTAGTCACGGATTGGGTGCTAACTATGGCTACACCTTC. Amino acid sequence: CSASHGLGANYGYTF.